This record covers a single T cell receptor (beta chain). Its cognate antigen is unknown. It was with 60 Vbeta and 13 Jbeta primers that the PCR ran. Libraries were prepared by immunoSEQ multiplex PCR; TCRdb keeps only in-frame clonotypes and omits some of them. Of about 120,000 clones in the sample, roughly 80% were seen once. CDR3 length: 10 amino acids. V was trimmed by 3 bases and J by 5 bases, leaving 4 bases between them. Germline CDR1 is DFQATT and CDR2 is SNEGSKA (reference sequence). These data belong to a study of cytomegalovirus exposure and HLA in healthy donors. Study-level results: Among TCR sequences, most were rare, though some public TCRs appeared in many donors. HLA alleles were associated with 15,000 to 20,000 TCR beta sequences in a later analysis at 0.05 false discovery rate.

The chain joins TRBV20-1 to TRBJ2-5, with D unclear. This sequence was found in a female donor in good health and CMV-seronegative. Material: PBMCs. In DNA form, the CDR3 reads TGCAGTGCTAGTGGCGAGACCCAGTACTTC. Translating it yields CSASGETQYF.